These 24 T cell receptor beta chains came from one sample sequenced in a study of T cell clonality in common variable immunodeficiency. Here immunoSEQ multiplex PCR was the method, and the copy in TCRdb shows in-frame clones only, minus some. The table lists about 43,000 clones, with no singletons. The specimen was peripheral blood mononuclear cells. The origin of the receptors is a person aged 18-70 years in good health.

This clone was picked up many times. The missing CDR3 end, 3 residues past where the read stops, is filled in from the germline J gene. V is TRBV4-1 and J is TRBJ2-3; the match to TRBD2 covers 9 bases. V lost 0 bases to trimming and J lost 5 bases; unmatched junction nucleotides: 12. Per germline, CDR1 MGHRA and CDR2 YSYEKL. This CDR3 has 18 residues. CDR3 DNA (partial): TGCGCCAGCAGCCAAGAAGGCGGGGGGGCGTCTTCTGGAGATACG. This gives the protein CASSQEGGGASSGDT. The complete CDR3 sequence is CASSQEGGGASSGDTQYF.

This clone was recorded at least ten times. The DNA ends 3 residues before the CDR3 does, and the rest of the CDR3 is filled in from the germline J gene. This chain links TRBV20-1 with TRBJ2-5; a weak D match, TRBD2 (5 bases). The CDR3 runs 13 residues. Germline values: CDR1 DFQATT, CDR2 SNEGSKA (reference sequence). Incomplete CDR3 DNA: TGCAGCTCTCAGGTGTCGGGGCAAGAGACC. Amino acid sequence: CSSQVSGQET. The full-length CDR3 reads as CSSQVSGQETQYF.

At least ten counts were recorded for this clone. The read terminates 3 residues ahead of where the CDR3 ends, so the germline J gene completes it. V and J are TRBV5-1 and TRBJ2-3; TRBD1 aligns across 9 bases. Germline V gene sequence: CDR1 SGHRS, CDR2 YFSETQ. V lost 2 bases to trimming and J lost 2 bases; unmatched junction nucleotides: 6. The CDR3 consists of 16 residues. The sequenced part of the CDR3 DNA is TGCGCCAGCAGCTTTACAGGGGGCTCGATCACAGATACG. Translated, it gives CASSFTGGSITDT. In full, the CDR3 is CASSFTGGSITDTQYF.

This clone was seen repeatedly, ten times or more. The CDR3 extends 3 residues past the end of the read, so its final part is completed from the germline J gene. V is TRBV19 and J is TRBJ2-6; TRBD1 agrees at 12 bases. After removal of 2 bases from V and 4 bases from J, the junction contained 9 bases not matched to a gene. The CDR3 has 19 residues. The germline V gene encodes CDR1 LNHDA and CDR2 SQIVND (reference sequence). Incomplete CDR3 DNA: TGTGCCAGTAGTATACAGCCGGGACAGGGGGCGAGAGGGGCCAACGTC. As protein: CASSIQPGQGARGANV. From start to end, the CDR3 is CASSIQPGQGARGANVLTF.

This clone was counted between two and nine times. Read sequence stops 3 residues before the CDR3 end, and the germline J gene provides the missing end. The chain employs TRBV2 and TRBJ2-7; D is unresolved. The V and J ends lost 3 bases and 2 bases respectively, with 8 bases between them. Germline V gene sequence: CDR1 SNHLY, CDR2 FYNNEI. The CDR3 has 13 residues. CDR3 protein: CASSDGRAYEQYF. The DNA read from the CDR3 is TGTGCCAGCAGTGATGGCAGAGCCTACGAG.

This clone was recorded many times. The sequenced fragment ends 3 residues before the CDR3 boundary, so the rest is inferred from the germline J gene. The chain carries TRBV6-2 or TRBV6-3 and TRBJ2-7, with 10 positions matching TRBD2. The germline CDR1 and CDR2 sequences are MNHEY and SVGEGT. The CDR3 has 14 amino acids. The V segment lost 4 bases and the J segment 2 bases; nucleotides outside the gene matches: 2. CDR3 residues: CASSSLAGAYEQYF. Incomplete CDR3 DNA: TGTGCCAGCAGTTCGCTAGCGGGAGCCTACGAG.

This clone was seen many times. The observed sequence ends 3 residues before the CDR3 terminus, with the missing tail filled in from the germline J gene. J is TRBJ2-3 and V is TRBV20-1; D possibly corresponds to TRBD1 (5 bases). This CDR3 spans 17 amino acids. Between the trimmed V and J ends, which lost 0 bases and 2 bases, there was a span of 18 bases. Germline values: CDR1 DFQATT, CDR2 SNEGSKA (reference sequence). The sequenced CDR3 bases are TGCAGTGCTAGAGATTTTGGGGCGGCCTCCTTCACAGATACG. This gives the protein CSARDFGAASFTDT. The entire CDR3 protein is CSARDFGAASFTDTQYF.

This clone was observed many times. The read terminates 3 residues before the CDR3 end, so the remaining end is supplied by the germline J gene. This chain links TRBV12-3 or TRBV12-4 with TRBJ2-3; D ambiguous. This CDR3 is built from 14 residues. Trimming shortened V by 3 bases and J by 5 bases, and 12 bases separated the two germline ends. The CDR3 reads CASSFFGLLDTQYF. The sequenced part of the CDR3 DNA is TGTGCCAGCAGTTTTTTTGGGCTTTTAGATACG.

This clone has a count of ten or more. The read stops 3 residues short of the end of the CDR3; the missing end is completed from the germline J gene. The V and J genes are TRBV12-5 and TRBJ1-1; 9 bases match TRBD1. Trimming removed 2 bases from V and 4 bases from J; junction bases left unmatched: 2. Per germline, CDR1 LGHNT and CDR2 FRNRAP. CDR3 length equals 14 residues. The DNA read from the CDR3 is TGTGCTAGTGGTTTGCGGGGACAGGGCACTGAA. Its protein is CASGLRGQGTE. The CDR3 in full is CASGLRGQGTEAFF.

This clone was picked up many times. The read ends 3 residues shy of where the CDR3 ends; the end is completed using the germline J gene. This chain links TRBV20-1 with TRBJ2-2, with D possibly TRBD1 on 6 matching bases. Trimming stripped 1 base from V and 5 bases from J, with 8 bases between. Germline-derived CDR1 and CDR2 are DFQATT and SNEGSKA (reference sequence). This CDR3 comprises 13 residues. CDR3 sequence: CSARVTGTGELFF. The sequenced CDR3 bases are TGCAGTGCTAGAGTCACAGGGACCGGGGAG.

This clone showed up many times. This CDR3 reads CASSWTGGSTDTQYF. The sequenced part of the CDR3 DNA is TGTGCCAGCAGCTGGACAGGGGGCAGCACAGATACG. The V and J genes are TRBV2 and TRBJ2-3, with 11 positions matching TRBD1. The sequence runs out 3 residues before the end of the CDR3; the remainder is reconstructed from the germline J gene. Germline V lookup: CDR1 SNHLY, CDR2 FYNNEI. The CDR3 loop spans 15 amino acids. Germline trimming cut 6 bases from V and 0 bases from J; bases unmatched to any gene: 2.

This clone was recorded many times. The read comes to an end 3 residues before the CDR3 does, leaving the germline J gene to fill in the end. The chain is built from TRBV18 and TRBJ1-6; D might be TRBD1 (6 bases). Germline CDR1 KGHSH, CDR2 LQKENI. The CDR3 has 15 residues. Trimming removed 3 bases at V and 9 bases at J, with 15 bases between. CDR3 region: CASSPDSLSSSPLHF. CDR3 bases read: TGTGCCAGCTCACCGGACAGTCTCTCGAGTTCACCC.

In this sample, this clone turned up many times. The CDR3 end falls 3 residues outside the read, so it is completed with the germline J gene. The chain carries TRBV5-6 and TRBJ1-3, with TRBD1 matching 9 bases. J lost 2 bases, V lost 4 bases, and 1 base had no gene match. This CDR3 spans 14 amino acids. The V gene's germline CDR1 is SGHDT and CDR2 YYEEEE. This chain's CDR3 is CASSGTGPGNTIYF. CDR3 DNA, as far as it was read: TGTGCCAGCAGCGGGACAGGGCCTGGAAACACC.

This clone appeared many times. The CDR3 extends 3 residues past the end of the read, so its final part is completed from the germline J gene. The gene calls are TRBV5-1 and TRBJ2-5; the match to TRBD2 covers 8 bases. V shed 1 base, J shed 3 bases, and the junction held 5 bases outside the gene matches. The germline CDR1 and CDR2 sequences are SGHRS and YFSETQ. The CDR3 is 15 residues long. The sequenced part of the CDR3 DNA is TGCGCCAGCAGCTTGTCGGGGGGGCTCGAAGAGACC. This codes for CASSLSGGLEET. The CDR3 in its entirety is CASSLSGGLEETQYF. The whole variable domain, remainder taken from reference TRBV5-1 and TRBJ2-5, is KAGVTQTPRYLIKTRGQQVTLSCSPISGHRSVSWYQQTPGQGLQFLFEYFSETQRNKGNFPGRFSGRQFSNSRSEMNVSTLELGDSALYLCASSLSGGLEETQYFGPGTRLLVL.

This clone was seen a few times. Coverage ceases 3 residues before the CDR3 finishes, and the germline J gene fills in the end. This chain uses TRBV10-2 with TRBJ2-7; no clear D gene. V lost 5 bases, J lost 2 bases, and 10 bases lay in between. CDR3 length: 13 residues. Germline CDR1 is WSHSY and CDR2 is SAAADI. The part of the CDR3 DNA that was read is TGCGCCAGCAGTATAAGCGACCCCTACGAG. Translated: CASSISDPYE. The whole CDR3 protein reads CASSISDPYEQYF.

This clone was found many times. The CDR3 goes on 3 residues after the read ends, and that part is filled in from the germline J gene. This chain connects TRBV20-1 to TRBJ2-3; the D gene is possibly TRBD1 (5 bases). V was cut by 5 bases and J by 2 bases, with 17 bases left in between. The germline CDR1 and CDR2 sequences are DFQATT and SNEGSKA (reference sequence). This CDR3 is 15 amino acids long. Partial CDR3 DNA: TGCAGTGCTCAGAGGTTGGGGCCGATCACAGATACG. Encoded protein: CSAQRLGPITDT. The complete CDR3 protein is CSAQRLGPITDTQYF.

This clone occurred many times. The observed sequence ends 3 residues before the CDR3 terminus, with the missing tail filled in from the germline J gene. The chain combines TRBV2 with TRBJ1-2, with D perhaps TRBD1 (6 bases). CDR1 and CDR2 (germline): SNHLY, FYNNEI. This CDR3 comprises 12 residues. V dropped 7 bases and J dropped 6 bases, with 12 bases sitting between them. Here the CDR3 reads CASTTGLDGYTF. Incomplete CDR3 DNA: TGTGCCAGCACCACAGGGCTTGATGGC. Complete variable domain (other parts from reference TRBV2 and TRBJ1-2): EPEVTQTPSHQVTQMGQEVILRCVPISNHLYFYWYRQILGQKVEFLVSFYNNEISEKSEIFDDQFSVERPDGSNFTLKIRSTKLEDSAMYFCASTTGLDGYTFGSGTRLTVV.

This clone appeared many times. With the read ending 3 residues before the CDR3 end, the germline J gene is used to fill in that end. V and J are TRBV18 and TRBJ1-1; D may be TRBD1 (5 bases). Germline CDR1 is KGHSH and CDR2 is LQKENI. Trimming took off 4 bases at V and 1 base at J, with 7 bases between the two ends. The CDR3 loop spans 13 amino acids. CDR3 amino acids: CASSLRENTEAFF. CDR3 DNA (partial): TGTGCCAGCTCACTCAGGGAGAACACTGAA.

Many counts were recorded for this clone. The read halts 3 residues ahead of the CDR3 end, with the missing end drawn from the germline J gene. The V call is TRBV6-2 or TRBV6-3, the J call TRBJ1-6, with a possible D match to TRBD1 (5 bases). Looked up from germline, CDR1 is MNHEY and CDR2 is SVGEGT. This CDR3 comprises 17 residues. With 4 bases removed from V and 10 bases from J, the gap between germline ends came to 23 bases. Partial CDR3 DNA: TGTGCCAGCAGTTCCCCCGGAAGGGGACTATCAGACTCACCC. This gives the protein CASSSPGRGLSDSP. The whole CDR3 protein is CASSSPGRGLSDSPLHF.

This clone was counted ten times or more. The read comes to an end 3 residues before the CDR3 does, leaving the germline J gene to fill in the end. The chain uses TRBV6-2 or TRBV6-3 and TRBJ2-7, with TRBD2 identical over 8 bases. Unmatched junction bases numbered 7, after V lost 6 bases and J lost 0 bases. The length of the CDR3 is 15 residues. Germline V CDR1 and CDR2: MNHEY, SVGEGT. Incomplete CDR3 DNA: TGTGCCAGCAGGCGGAGCGGGGGCGCCTCCTACGAG. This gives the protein CASRRSGGASYE. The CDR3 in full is CASRRSGGASYEQYF.

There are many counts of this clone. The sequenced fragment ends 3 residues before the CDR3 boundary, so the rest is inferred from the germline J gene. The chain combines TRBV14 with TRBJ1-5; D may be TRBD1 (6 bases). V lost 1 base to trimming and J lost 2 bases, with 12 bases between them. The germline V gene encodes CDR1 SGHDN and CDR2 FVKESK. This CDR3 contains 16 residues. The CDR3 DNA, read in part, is TGTGCCAGCAGCCAAGTCAGGGGAGGGGGCAATCAGCCC. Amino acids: CASSQVRGGGNQP. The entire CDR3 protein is CASSQVRGGGNQPQHF.

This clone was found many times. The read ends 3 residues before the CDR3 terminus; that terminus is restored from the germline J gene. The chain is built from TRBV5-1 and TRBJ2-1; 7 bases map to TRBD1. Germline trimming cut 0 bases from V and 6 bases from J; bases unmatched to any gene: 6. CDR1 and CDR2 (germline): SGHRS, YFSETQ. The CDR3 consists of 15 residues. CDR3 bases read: TGCGCCAGCAGCTTGGACAGGGGCGTTACCAATGAG. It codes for CASSLDRGVTNE. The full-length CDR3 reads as CASSLDRGVTNEQFF.

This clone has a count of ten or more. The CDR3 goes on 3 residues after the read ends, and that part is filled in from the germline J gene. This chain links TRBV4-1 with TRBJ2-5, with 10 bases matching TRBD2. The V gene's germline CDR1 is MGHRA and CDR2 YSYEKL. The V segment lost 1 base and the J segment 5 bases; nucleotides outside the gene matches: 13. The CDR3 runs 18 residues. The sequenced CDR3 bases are TGCGCCAGCAGCCAAGTAATTAGTCTAGCGGGAGTAGTGGAGACC. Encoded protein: CASSQVISLAGVVET. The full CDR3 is CASSQVISLAGVVETQYF.

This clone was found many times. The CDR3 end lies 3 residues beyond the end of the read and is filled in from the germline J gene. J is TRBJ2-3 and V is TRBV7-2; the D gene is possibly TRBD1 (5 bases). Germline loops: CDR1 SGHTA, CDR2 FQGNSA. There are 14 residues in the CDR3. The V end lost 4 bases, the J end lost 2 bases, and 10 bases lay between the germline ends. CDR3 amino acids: CASSSGRVTDTQYF. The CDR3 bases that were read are TGTGCCAGCAGCTCCGGCAGGGTCACAGATACG.